Shown below are 10 T cell receptor beta chains from a single sample sequenced in a study of blood T cell repertoires in COVID-19. The method was immunoSEQ multiplex PCR; TCRdb's version includes in-frame clones alone and lacks a portion of them. Of about 200,000 clones in the sample, 86% were seen once. Specimen: PBMCs or T cells enriched from blood (not recorded which). The receptors stem from a man aged 35 to 55 with acute COVID-19.

The chain links TRBV30 to TRBJ1-6; D is perhaps TRBD1 (5 bases). Germline lookup yields CDR1 GTSNPN and CDR2 SVGIG (reference sequence). V lost 3 bases and J 8 bases, leaving 14 bases between the germline ends. The CDR3 spans 14 residues. As DNA, the CDR3 is TGTGCCTGGAGAAAGGGGAGGGATTATTCACCCCTCCACTTT. It is translated as CAWRKGRDYSPLHF.

The V and J genes are TRBV29-1 and TRBJ2-7; 8 bases map to TRBD1. The trim removed 7 bases at V and 5 bases at J, leaving 7 bases unmatched. The germline V gene has CDR1 SQVTM and CDR2 ANQGSEA. CDR3 length equals 12 residues. The chain's CDR3 is CSARTGTDEQYF. In nucleotides, the CDR3 is TGCAGCGCACGGACAGGGACGGACGAGCAGTACTTC.

The chain has TRBV6-1 and TRBJ2-1, with no clear D. This CDR3 spans 16 amino acids. V lost 2 bases, J lost 1 base, and 12 bases lay in between. Germline V gene lookup returns CDR1 MNHNS and CDR2 SASEGT. The CDR3: CASSESPSLSYNEQFF. CDR3 bases: TGTGCCAGCAGTGAAAGCCCTAGTCTTTCCTACAATGAGCAGTTCTTC.

The chain combines TRBV6-5 with TRBJ1-6, with 8 nucleotides matching TRBD1. Germline V gives CDR1 MNHEY, CDR2 SVGAGI. This CDR3 is 16 amino acids long. The ends lost 3 bases at V and 3 bases at J; junction bases unmatched: 4. The CDR3 reads CASSYGTGDYNSPLHF. CDR3 bases: TGTGCCAGCAGTTATGGGACAGGAGACTATAATTCACCCCTCCACTTT.

The chain joins TRBV7-3 to TRBJ2-2; 11 bases align to TRBD2. J was trimmed by 6 bases and V by 3 bases; bases with no gene match: 3. The CDR3 is made up of 15 amino acids. Germline lookup yields CDR1 SGHTA and CDR2 FQGTGA. CDR3 amino acids: CASSFQGLAAGELFF. The DNA for the CDR3 is TGTGCCAGCAGCTTTCAGGGACTAGCGGCCGGGGAGCTGTTTTTT. Full variable domain (outside the CDR3, taken from reference TRBV7-3 and TRBJ2-2): GAGVSQTPSNKVTEKGKYVELRCDPISGHTALYWYRQSLGQGPEFLIYFQGTGAADDSGLPNDRFFAVRPEGSVSTLKIQRTERGDSAVYLCASSFQGLAAGELFFGEGSRLTVL.

This clone was counted between two and nine times. V is TRBV28 and J is TRBJ1-2; tentative D call: TRBD1 (5 bases). V lost 6 bases and J 2 bases, leaving 16 bases between the germline ends. CDR1 and CDR2 (germline): MDHEN, SYDVKM. This CDR3 spans 15 amino acids. The CDR3 DNA sequence: TGTGCCAGCAGAGCGCACCGCGGGGCGAACTATGGCTACACCTTC. Its translation: CASRAHRGANYGYTF.

The chain combines TRBV3-1 (or the pseudogene TRBV3-2) with TRBJ2-3, with 7 nucleotides matching TRBD2. The CDR3 runs to 14 residues. Germline assignment: CDR1 LGHDT and CDR2 YNNKEL (reference sequence). The ends lost 4 bases at V and 6 bases at J; junction bases unmatched: 7. CDR3 DNA: TGTGCCAGCAGCCGGGAGGGCCGGTGGGATACGCAGTATTTT. It yields the protein CASSREGRWDTQYF.

Points on this clone: One junction end disagrees with the germline gene, perhaps due to a read error. The rearrangement uses TRBV6-2 or TRBV6-3 and TRBJ2-6; 10 bases are shared with TRBD2. The CDR3 runs to 20 residues. Germline values: CDR1 MNHEY, CDR2 SVGEGT. The CDR3 DNA follows: TGTGCCAGCAGTCTCCGAGGACTAGCGGCCATATTCTCTGGGGTCAACGTCCTGACTTTC. As protein: CASSLRGLAAIFSGVNVLTF.

The CDR3 DNA reads as TGTGCCAGTAAAGTCAGGAACACTGAAGCTTTCTTT. Amino acids: CASKVRNTEAFF. The chain employs TRBV19 and TRBJ1-1; D not certain. Germline V lookup: CDR1 LNHDA, CDR2 SQIVND (reference sequence). Trimming stripped 7 bases from V and 1 base from J, with 7 bases between. The CDR3 contains 12 residues.

The chain links TRBV30 to TRBJ2-7; 10 nucleotides agree with TRBD2. Germline V gene sequence: CDR1 GTSNPN, CDR2 SVGIG (reference sequence). The CDR3 loop spans 12 amino acids. Written as DNA, the CDR3 is TGTGCTGGTAGCGGGAGGAGCAGCGAGCAGTACTTC. Its protein is CAGSGRSSEQYF. Supplemented by reference TRBV30 and TRBJ2-7, the full variable domain reads SQTIHQWPATLVQPVGSPLSLECTVEGTSNPNLYWYRQAAGRGLQLLFYSVGIGQISSEVPQNLSASRPQDRQFILSSKKLLLSDSGFYLCAGSGRSSEQYFGPGTRLTVT.